The 8 T cell receptor beta chains below were found in one sample sequenced in a study of breast tumors, draining lymph nodes, adjacent tissues. MiXCR was run by TCRdb on the multiplex PCR reads, yielding one entry per CDR3 protein. This repertoire shows about 46,000 distinct CDR3 sequences, about 23% found once; its top ten account for 6.5% to 8%. Input material: breast tumor tissue. The receptors originated from a female donor with breast cancer. Some clones in this sample may be carry-over from other donors' samples.

In this sample, this clonotype turned up many times. The V gene is TRBV5-1, the J gene TRBJ1-6, with no clear D. Germline values: CDR1 SGHRS, CDR2 YFSETQ. V was cut by 4 bases and J by 0 bases, with 14 bases left in between. There are 17 residues in the CDR3. In nucleotides, the CDR3 is TGCGCCAGCAGCGTAAAGGGATCGAGCTCCTATAATTCACCCCTCCACTTT. This sequence encodes CASSVKGSSSYNSPLHF.

As regards this clonotype: At one boundary the junction diverges from the germline segment, which might be a read error. The chain employs TRBV3-1 and TRBJ2-7; perhaps TRBD1 as D (6 bases). The germline gives CDR1 LGHDT, CDR2 YNNKEL (reference sequence). The CDR3 covers 16 residues. The CDR3 loop is CASGQDSGQSSYEQYF. CDR3 DNA: TGTGCCAGCGGCCAAGACTCAGGACAGAGCTCCTACGAGCAGTACTTC.

The chain uses TRBV11-2 and TRBJ1-2; a possible D gene is TRBD1 (5 bases). Deletions cut 4 bases from V and 12 bases from J, with 15 bases between. Germline V CDR1 and CDR2: SGHAT, FQNNGV. The CDR3 totals 12 residues. The CDR3 region is CASSSSYWGHTF. CDR3 bases: TGTGCCAGCAGCTCCTCCTACTGGGGCCACACCTTC.

The chain employs TRBV5-1 and TRBJ2-7, with a weak D call TRBD2 (6 bases). The V end was cut by 4 bases, the J end by 2 bases, with 13 bases between. Germline V lookup: CDR1 SGHRS, CDR2 YFSETQ. The CDR3 loop spans 14 amino acids. The CDR3 nucleotides read TGCGCCAGCAGCCCCTTTTCGGGGGCCTACGAGCAGTACTTC. This codes for CASSPFSGAYEQYF.

This clonotype was seen at least ten times. V and J are TRBV12-3 or TRBV12-4 and TRBJ1-4; D ambiguous. The CDR3 length is 14 residues. Trimming pared 0 bases from V and 4 bases from J, leaving 6 bases between. The CDR3 DNA reads TGTGCCAGCAGTTTAGCCCTCAATAATGAAAAACTGTTTTTT. Protein: CASSLALNNEKLFF.

This clonotype appeared a few times. J is TRBJ1-1 and V is TRBV7-2, with D maybe TRBD1 (5 bases). The CDR3 covers 14 residues. Germline loops: CDR1 SGHTA, CDR2 FQGNSA. V shed 1 base and J shed 1 base, with 7 bases lying between them. Here the CDR3 DNA reads TGTGCCAGCAGCTTAGGGCAGGGGAACACTGAAGCTTTCTTT. As protein: CASSLGQGNTEAFF.

This clonotype was seen ten or more times. The chain links TRBV20-1 to TRBJ2-1; 9 bases map to TRBD2. The germline V gene encodes CDR1 DFQATT and CDR2 SNEGSKA (reference sequence). The CDR3 spans 15 residues. V lost 3 bases and J lost 2; bases outside the gene matches: 5. CDR3 bases: TGCAGTGCTAGCGTAGCGGGAGTCGCCTACAATGAGCAGTTCTTC. This gives the protein CSASVAGVAYNEQFF.

As for this clonotype: A junction boundary mismatches the germline segment, possibly from a read error. The genes are TRBV7-7 and TRBJ2-5, with 8 bases that match TRBD2. This CDR3 contains 16 residues. Germline V CDR1 and CDR2: SSHAT, FNYEAQ (reference sequence). Here the CDR3 DNA reads TGTGCTAGCAGCCTAAATCGAGCGGGGGTGGCAGAGACCCTGTACTTC. It codes for CASSLNRAGVAETLYF. The full variable domain, completed using reference TRBV7-7 and TRBJ2-5, is GAGVSQSPRYKVTKRGQDVTLRCDPISSHATLYWYQQALGQGPEFLTYFNYEAQPDKSGLPSDRFSAERPEGSISTLTIQRTEQRDSAMYRCASSLNRAGVAETLYFGPGTRLLVL.